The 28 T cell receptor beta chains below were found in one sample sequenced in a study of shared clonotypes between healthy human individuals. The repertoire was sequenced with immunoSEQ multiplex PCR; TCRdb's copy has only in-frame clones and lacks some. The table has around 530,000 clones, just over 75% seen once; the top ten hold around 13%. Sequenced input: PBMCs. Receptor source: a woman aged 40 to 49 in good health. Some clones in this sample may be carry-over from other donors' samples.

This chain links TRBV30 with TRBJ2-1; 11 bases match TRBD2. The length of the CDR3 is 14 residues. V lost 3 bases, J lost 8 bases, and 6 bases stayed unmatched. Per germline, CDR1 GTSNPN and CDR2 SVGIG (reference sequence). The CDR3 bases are TGTGCCTGGAGCCCGGGACTAGCGGTGGATGAGCAGTTCTTC. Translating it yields CAWSPGLAVDEQFF. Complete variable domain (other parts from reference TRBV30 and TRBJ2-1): SQTIHQWPATLVQPVGSPLSLECTVEGTSNPNLYWYRQAAGRGLQLLFYSVGIGQISSEVPQNLSASRPQDRQFILSSKKLLLSDSGFYLCAWSPGLAVDEQFFGPGTRLTVL.

CDR3 nucleotides: TGTGCCACCAAGGAGACAGGCGTCCACGAGCAGTACTTC. It translates to CATKETGVHEQYF. This rearrangement joins TRBV15 to TRBJ2-7, with D perhaps matching TRBD1 (6 bases). The CDR3 loop spans 13 amino acids. Germline loops: CDR1 LNHNV, CDR2 YYDKDF (reference sequence). V gave up 7 bases and J gave up 5 bases, with 15 bases separating them. The entire variable domain, with the rest obtained from reference TRBV15 and TRBJ2-7, is as follows: DAMVIQNPRYQVTQFGKPVTLSCSQTLNHNVMYWYQQKSSQAPKLLFHYYDKDFNNEADTPDNFQSRRPNTSFCFLDIRSPGLGDTAMYLCATKETGVHEQYFGPGTRLTVT.

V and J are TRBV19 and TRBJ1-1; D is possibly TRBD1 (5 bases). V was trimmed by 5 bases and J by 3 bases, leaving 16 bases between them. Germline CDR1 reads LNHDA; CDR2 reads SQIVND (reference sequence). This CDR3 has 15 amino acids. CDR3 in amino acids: CASSARRDGDTEAFF. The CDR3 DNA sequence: TGTGCCAGTAGTGCCCGCAGGGACGGGGACACTGAAGCTTTCTTT.

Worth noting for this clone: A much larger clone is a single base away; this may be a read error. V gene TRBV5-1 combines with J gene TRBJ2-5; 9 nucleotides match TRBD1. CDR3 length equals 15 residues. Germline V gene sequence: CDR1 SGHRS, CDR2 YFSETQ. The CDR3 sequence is CASSSSDRGGETQHF. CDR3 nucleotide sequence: TGCGCCAGCAGCTCCTCGGACAGGGGAGGGGAGACCCAGCACTTC.

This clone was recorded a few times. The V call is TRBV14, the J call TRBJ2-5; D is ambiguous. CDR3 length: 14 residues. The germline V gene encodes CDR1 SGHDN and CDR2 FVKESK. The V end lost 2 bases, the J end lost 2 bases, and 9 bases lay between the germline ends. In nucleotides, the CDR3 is TGTGCCAGCAGCCAATTTCAGGTACAAGAGACCCAGTACTTC. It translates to CASSQFQVQETQYF.

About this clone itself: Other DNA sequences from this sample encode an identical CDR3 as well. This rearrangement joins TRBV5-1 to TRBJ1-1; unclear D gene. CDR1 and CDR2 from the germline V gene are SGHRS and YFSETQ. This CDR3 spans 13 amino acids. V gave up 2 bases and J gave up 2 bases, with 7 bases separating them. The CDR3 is CASSLIGNTEAFF. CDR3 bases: TGCGCCAGCAGCTTAATCGGAAACACTGAAGCTTTCTTT.

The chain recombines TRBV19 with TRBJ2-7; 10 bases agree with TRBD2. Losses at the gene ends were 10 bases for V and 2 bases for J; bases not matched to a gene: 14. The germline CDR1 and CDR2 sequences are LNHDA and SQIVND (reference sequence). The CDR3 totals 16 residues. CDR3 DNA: TGTGCCAATAGCCCCAGCGGGAGGGCCAGGGCCTACGAGCAGTACTTC. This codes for CANSPSGRARAYEQYF.

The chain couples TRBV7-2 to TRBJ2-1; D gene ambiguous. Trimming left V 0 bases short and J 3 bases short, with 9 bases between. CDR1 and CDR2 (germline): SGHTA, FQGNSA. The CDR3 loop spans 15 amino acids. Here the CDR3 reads CASSLASPNYNEQFF. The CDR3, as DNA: TGTGCCAGCAGCTTAGCTTCACCTAACTACAATGAGCAGTTCTTC.

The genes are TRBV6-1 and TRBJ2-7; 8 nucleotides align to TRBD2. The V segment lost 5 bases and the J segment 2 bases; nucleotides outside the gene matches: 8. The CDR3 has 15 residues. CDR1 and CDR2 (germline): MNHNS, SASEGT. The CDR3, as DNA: TGTGCCAGCAGTATAAACGCGGGGGGTCCCTACGAGCAGTACTTC. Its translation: CASSINAGGPYEQYF.

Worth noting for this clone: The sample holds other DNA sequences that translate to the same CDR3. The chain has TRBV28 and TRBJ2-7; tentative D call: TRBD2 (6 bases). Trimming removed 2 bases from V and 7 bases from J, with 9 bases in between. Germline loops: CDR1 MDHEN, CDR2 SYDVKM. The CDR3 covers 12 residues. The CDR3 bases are TGTGCCAGCAGTTTACGGGGGTATGAGCAGTACTTC. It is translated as CASSLRGYEQYF.

This chain's CDR3 is CASSPSDRDNYGYTF. CDR3 coding DNA: TGTGCCAGCTCACCTTCGGACCGAGATAACTATGGCTACACCTTC. The chain joins TRBV18 to TRBJ1-2; no definite D call. Germline V lookup: CDR1 KGHSH, CDR2 LQKENI. The germline V and J ends were trimmed by 3 bases and 1 base, with 12 bases remaining between them. The CDR3 covers 15 residues. Full variable domain (outside the CDR3, taken from reference TRBV18 and TRBJ1-2): NAGVMQNPRHLVRRRGQEARLRCSPMKGHSHVYWYRQLPEEGLKFMVYLQKENIIDESGMPKERFSAEFPKEGPSILRIQQVVRGDSAAYFCASSPSDRDNYGYTFGSGTRLTVV.

The CDR3 nucleotides read TGCGCCAGCAGCTTGGGTTCTAGCGGGAGCTCCTACGAGCAGTACTTC. Its protein product is CASSLGSSGSSYEQYF. The V call is TRBV5-1, the J call TRBJ2-7; 10 nucleotides agree with TRBD2. The CDR3 length is 16 residues. The germline CDR1 and CDR2 sequences are SGHRS and YFSETQ. V lost 0 bases, J lost 0 bases, and 3 bases stayed unmatched.

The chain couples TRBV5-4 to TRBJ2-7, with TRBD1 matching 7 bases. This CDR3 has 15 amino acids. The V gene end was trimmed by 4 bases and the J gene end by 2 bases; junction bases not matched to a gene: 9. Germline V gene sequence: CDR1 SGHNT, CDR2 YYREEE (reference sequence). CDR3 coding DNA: TGTGCCAGCAGCAGCGACAGGGAACGAACCTACGAGCAGTACTTC. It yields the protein CASSSDRERTYEQYF.

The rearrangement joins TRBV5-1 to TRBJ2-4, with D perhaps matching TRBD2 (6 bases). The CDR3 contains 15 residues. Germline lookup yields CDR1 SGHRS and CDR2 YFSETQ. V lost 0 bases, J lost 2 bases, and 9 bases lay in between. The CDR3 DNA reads TGCGCCAGCAGCTTGGCCGCGGGAACCAAAAACATTCAGTACTTC. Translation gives CASSLAAGTKNIQYF.

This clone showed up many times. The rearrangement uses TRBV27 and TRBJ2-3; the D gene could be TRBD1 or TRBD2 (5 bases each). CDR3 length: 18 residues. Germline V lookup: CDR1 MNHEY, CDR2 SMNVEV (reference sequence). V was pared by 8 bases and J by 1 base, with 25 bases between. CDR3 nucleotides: TGTGCCAGCGGGGACGCAGGGCGTCGCGTTATGGGCACAGATACGCAGTATTTT. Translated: CASGDAGRRVMGTDTQYF.

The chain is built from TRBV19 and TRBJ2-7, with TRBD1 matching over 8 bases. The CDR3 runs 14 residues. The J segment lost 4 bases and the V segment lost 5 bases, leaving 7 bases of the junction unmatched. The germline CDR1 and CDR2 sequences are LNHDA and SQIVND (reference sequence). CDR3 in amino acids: CASSSTGELYEQYF. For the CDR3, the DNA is TGTGCCAGTAGTTCGACAGGGGAACTTTACGAGCAGTACTTC.

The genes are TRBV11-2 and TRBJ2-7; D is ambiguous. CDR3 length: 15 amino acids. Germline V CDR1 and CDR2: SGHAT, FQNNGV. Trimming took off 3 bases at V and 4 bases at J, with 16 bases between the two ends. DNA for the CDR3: TGTGCCAGCAGCTTTTTCCCCGGTCCTCAATACGAGCAGTACTTC. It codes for CASSFFPGPQYEQYF.

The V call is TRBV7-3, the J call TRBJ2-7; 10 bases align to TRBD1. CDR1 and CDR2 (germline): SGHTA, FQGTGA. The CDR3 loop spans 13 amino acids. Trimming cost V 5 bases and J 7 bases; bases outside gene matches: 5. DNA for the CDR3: TGTGCCAGCAGCACGAGGACAGGGGGGGAGCAGTACTTC. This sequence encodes CASSTRTGGEQYF.

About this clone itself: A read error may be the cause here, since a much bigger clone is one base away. DNA for the CDR3: TGTGCCTGGAGTGTACAGGTAACGGAGCTGTTTTTT. Its translation is CAWSVQVTELFF. The V and J genes are TRBV30 and TRBJ2-2, with TRBD1 as a possible D gene (5 bases). There are 12 residues in the CDR3. The germline V gene has CDR1 GTSNPN and CDR2 SVGIG (reference sequence). Trimming stripped 0 bases from V and 10 bases from J, with 9 bases between.

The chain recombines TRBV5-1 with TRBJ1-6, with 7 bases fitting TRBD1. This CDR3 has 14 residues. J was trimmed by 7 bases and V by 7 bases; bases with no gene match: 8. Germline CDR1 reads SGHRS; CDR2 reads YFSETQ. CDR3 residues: CASRRDSENSPLHF. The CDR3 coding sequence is TGCGCCAGCCGCCGGGACAGCGAAAATTCACCCCTCCACTTT. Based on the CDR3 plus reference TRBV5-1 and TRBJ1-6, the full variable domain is KAGVTQTPRYLIKTRGQQVTLSCSPISGHRSVSWYQQTPGQGLQFLFEYFSETQRNKGNFPGRFSGRQFSNSRSEMNVSTLELGDSALYLCASRRDSENSPLHFGNGTRLTVT.

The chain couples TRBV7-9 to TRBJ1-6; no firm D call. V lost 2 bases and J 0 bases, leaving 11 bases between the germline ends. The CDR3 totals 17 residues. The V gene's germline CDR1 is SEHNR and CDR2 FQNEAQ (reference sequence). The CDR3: CASSLHQGSSYNSPLHF. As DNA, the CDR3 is TGTGCCAGCAGCTTACATCAAGGGAGCTCCTATAATTCACCCCTCCACTTT.

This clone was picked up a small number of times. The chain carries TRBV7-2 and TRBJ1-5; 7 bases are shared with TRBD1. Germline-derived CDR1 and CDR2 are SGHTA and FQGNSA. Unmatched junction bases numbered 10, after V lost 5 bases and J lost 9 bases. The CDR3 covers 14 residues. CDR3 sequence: CASSPGTAIWPQHF. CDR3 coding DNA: TGTGCCAGCAGCCCCGGGACAGCGATCTGGCCCCAGCATTTT.

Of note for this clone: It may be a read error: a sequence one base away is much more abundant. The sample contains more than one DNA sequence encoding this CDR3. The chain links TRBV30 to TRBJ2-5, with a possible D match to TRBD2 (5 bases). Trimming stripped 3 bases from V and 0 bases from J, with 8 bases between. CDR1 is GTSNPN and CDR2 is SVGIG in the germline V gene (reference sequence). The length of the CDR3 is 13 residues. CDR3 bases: TGTGCCTGGAGAAGCGGATACCAAGAGACCCAGTACTTC. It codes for CAWRSGYQETQYF.

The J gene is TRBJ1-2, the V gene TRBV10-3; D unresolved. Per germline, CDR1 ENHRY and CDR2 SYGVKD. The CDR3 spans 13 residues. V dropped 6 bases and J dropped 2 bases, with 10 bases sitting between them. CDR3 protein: CAIRTGGNYGYTF. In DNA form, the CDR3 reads TGTGCCATCAGGACCGGAGGGAACTATGGCTACACCTTC.

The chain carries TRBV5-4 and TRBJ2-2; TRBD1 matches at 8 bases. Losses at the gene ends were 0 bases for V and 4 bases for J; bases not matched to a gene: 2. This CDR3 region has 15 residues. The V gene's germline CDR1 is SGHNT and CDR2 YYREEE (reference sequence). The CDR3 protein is CASSLATGGTGELFF. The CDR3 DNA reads TGTGCCAGCAGCTTGGCTACAGGGGGCACCGGGGAGCTGTTTTTT.

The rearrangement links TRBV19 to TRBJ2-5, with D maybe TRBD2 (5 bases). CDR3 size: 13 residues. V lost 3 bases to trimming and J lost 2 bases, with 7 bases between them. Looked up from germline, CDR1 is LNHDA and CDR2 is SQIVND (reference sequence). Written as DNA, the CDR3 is TGTGCCAGTAGTATCCGGGGTCAAGAGACCCAGTACTTC. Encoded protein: CASSIRGQETQYF.

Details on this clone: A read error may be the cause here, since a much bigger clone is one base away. CDR3: CASSDRGGSYGYTF. The CDR3 DNA is TGTGCCAGCAGTGATAGGGGGGGAAGCTATGGCTACACCTTC. The V and J genes are TRBV2 and TRBJ1-2; a possible D gene is TRBD1 (6 bases). This CDR3 region has 14 residues. V dropped 3 bases and J dropped 4 bases, with 12 bases sitting between them. Germline CDR1 reads SNHLY; CDR2 reads FYNNEI.

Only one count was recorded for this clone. DNA for the CDR3: TGTGCCAGTAGAGGCGAGAAAAGCTACGAGCAGTACTTC. Translated: CASRGEKSYEQYF. The chain combines TRBV6-5 with TRBJ2-7; D unresolved. CDR1 and CDR2 from the germline V gene are MNHEY and SVGAGI. This CDR3 comprises 13 residues. V dropped 9 bases and J dropped 3 bases, with 15 bases sitting between them.